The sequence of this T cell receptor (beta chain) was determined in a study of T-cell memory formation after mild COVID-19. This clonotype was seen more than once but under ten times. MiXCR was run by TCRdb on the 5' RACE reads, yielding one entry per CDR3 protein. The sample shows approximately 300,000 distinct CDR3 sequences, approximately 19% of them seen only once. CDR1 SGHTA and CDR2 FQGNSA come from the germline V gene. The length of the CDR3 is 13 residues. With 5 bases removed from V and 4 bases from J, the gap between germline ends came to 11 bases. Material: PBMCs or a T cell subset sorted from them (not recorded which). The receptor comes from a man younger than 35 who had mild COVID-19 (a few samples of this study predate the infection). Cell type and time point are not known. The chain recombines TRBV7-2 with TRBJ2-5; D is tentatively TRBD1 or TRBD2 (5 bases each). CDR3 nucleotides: TGTGCCAGCAGCCCCCCGGGACCAGAGACCCAGTACTTC. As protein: CASSPPGPETQYF.